In this sample, the clone carrying this T cell receptor beta chain turned up a few times. Its specificity is unknown. The V gene lost 4 bases and the J gene lost 3 bases, with 12 bases spanning the gap. The germline V gene has CDR1 LGHDT and CDR2 YNNKEL (reference sequence). The length of the CDR3 is 14 residues. Measured with immunoSEQ multiplex PCR; TCRdb has only the in-frame clones, and not every one. The sample lists more than 85,000 clones, 87% occurring once. The record originates from a study of T cell responses to AZD1222 COVID-19 vaccine. The study's findings and limits: Only six AZD1222 recipients tested seropositive at baseline. An increase in Spike-specific TCR breadth and depth was observed after two AZD1222 doses.

Sample: peripheral blood, taken on day 0 of AZD1222 vaccination. The chain employs TRBV3-1 (or the pseudogene TRBV3-2) and TRBJ1-2; D might be TRBD1 (5 bases). The clonotype originates from an adult in good health. As DNA, the CDR3 is TGTGCCAGCAGCCCTCCGGGGGTGCACTATGGCTACACCTTC. Protein sequence: CASSPPGVHYGYTF.